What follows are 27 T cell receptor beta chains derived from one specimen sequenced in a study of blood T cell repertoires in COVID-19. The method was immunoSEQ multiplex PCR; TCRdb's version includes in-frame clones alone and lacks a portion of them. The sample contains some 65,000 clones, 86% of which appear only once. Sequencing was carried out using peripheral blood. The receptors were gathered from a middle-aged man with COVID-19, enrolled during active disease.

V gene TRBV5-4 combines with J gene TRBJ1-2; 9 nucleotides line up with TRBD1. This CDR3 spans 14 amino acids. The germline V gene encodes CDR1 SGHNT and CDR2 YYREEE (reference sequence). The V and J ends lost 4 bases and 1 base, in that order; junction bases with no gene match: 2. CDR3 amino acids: CASSAGQGNYGYTF. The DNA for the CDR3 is TGTGCCAGCAGCGCGGGACAGGGTAACTATGGCTACACCTTC. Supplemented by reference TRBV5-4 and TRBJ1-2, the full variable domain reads ETGVTQSPTHLIKTRGQQVTLRCSSQSGHNTVSWYQQALGQGPQFIFQYYREEENGRGNFPPRFSGLQFPNYSSELNVNALELDDSALYLCASSAGQGNYGYTFGSGTRLTVV.

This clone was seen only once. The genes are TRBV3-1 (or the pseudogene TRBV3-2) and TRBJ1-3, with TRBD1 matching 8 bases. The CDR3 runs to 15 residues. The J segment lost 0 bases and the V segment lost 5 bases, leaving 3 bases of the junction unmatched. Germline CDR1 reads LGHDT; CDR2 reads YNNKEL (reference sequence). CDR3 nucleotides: TGTGCCAGCAGCTCTGACAGGGGCTCTGGAAACACCATATATTTT. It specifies CASSSDRGSGNTIYF.

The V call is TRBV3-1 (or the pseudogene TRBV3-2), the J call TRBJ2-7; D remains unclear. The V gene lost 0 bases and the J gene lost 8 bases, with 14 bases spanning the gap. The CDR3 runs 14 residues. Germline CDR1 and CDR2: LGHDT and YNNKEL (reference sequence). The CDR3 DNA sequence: TGTGCCAGCAGCCAAGATCAGGCAGGCCTGCAGCAGTACTTC. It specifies CASSQDQAGLQQYF.

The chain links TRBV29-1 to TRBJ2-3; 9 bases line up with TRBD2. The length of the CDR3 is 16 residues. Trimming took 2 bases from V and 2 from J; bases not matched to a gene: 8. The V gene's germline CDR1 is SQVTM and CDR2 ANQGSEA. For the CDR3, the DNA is TGCAGCGTTGAAAGGCCTAGCGGGGTCTCCACAGATACGCAGTATTTT. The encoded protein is CSVERPSGVSTDTQYF.

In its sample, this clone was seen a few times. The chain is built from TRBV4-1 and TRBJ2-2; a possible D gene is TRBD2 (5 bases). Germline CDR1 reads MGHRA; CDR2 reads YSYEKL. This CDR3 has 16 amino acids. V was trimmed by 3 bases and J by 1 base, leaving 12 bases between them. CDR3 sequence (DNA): TGCGCCAGCAGCCACCCCATCGGGGTGAACACCGGGGAGCTGTTTTTT. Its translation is CASSHPIGVNTGELFF.

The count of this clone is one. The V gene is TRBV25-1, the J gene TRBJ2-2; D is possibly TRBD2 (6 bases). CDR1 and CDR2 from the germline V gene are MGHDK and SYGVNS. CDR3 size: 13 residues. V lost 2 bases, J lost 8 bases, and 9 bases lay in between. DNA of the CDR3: TGTGCCAGCAGTGAAGGGAGGCGAGGGGAGCTGTTTTTT. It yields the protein CASSEGRRGELFF.

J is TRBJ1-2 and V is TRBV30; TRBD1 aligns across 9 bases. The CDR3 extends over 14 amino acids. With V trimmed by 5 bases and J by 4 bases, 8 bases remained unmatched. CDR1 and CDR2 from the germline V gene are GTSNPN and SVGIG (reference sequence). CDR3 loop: CAWVRTGDLYGYTF. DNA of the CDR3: TGTGCCTGGGTTAGGACAGGGGATCTCTATGGCTACACCTTC.

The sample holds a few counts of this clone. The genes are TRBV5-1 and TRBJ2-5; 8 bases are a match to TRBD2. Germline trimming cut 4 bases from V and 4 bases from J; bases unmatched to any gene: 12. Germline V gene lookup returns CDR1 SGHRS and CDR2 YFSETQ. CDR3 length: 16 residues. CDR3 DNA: TGCGCCAGCAGCCCTACCAGCGGGGCGGGGGGAGAGACCCAGTACTTC. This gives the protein CASSPTSGAGGETQYF.

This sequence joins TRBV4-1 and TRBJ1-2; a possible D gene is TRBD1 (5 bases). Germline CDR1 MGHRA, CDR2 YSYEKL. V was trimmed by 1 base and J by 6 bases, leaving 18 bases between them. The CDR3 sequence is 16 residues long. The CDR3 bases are TGCGCCAGCAGCCAAGGGAGGGGCGGTTGGGGGGATGGCTACACCTTC. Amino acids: CASSQGRGGWGDGYTF.

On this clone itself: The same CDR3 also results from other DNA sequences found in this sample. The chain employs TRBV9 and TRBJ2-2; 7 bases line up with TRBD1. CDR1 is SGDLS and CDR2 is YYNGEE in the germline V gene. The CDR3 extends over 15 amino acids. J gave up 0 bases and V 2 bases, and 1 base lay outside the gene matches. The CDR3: CASSVQGANTGELFF. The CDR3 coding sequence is TGTGCCAGCAGCGTTCAGGGGGCGAACACCGGGGAGCTGTTTTTT.

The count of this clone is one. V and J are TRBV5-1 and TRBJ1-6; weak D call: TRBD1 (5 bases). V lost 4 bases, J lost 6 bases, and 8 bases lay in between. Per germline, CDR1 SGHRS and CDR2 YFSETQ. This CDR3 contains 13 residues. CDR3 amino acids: CASSARGNSPLHF. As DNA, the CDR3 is TGCGCCAGCAGCGCTAGGGGTAATTCACCCCTCCACTTT. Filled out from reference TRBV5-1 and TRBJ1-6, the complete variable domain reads KAGVTQTPRYLIKTRGQQVTLSCSPISGHRSVSWYQQTPGQGLQFLFEYFSETQRNKGNFPGRFSGRQFSNSRSEMNVSTLELGDSALYLCASSARGNSPLHFGNGTRLTVT.

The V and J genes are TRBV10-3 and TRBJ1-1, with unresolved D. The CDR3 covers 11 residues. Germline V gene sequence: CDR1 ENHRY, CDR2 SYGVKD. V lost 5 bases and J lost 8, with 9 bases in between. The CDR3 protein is CAISKTGEAFF. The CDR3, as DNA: TGTGCCATCAGTAAGACGGGAGAAGCTTTCTTT.

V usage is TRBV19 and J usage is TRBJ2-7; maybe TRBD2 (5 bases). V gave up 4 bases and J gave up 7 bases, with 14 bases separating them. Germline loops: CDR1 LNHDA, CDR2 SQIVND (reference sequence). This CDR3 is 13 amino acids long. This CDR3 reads CASSTDWRGEQYF. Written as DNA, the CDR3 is TGTGCCAGTAGTACGGACTGGCGAGGGGAGCAGTACTTC.

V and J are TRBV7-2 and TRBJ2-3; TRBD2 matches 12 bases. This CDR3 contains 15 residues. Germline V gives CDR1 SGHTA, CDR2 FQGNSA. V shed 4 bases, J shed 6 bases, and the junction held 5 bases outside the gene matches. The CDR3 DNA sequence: TGTGCCAGCAGCTCGCTACTAGCGGGGGGCGATACGCAGTATTTT. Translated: CASSSLLAGGDTQYF. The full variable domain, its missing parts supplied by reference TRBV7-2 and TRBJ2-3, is GAGVSQSPSNKVTEKGKDVELRCDPISGHTALYWYRQSLGQGLEFLIYFQGNSAPDKSGLPSDRFSAERTGGSVSTLTIQRTQQEDSAVYLCASSSLLAGGDTQYFGPGTRLTVL.

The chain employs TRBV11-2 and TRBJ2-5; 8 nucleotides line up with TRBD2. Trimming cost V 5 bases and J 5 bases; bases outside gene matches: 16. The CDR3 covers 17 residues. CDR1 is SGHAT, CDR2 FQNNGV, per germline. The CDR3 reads CASSQPTSGPGRETQYF. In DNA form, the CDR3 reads TGTGCCAGCAGCCAACCAACTAGCGGCCCCGGGAGGGAGACCCAGTACTTC.

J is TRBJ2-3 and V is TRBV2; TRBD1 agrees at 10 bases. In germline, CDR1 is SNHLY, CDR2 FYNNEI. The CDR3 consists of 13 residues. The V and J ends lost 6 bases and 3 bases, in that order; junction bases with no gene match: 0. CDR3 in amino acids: CASRGQGTDTQYF. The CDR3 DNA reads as TGTGCCAGCAGGGGACAGGGGACAGATACGCAGTATTTT. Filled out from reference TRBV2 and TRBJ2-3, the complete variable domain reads EPEVTQTPSHQVTQMGQEVILRCVPISNHLYFYWYRQILGQKVEFLVSFYNNEISEKSEIFDDQFSVERPDGSNFTLKIRSTKLEDSAMYFCASRGQGTDTQYFGPGTRLTVL.

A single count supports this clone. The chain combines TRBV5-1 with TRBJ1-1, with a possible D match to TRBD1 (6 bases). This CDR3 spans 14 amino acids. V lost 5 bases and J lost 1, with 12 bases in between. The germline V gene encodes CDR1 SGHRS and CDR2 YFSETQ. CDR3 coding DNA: TGCGCCAGCAGTTCAGGGGAACAGAACACTGAAGCTTTCTTT. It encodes CASSSGEQNTEAFF.

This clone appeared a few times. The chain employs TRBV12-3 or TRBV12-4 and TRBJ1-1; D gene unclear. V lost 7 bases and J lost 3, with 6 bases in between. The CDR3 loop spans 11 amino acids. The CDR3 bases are TGTGCCAGCATGGGCTACACTGAAGCTTTCTTT. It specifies CASMGYTEAFF.

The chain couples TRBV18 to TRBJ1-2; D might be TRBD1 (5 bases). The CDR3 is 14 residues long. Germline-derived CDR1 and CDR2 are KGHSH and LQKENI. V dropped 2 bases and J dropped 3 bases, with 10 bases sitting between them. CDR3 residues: CASSPGRAHYGYTF. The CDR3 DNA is TGTGCCAGCTCACCAGGCAGGGCCCACTATGGCTACACCTTC.

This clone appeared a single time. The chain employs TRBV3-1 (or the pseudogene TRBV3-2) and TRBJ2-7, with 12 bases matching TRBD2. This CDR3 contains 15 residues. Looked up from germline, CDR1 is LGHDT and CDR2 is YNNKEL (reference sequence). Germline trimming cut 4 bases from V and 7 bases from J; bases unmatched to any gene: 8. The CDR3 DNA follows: TGTGCCAGCAGCCGGCTAGCGGGGGGGATCCGAGAGCAGTACTTC. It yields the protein CASSRLAGGIREQYF.

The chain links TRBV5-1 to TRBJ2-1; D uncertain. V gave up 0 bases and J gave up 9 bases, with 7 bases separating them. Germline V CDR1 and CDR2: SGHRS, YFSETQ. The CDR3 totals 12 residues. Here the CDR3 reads CASSLDVGEQFF. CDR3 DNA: TGCGCCAGCAGCTTGGATGTCGGTGAGCAGTTCTTC.

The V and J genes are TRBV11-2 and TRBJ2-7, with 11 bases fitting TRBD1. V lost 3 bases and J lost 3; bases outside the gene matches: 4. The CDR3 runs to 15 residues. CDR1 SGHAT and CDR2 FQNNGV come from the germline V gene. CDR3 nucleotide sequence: TGTGCCAGCAGCTTGGGACAGGGGGTGGACTACGAGCAGTACTTC. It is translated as CASSLGQGVDYEQYF.

The CDR3 nucleotides are TGTGCCAGTAGTATCCCCCCCAGAAATCAGCCCCAGCATTTT. The encoded protein is CASSIPPRNQPQHF. V and J are TRBV19 and TRBJ1-5, with D unclear. CDR3 length: 14 amino acids. CDR1 and CDR2 (germline): LNHDA, SQIVND (reference sequence). V was clipped by 3 bases and J by 4 bases, with 10 bases between them.

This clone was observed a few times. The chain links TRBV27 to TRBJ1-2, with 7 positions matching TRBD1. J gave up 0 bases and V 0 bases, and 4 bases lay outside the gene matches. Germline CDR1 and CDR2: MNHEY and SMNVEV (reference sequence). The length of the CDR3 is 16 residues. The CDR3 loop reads CASSLSRGGANYGYTF. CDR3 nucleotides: TGTGCCAGCAGTTTATCGCGAGGGGGCGCTAACTATGGCTACACCTTC.

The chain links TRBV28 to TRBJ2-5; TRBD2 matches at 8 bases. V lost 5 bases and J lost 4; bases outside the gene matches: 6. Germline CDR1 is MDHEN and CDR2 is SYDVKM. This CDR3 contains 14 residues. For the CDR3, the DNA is TGTGCCAGCAGTGAGGGGACTAGACCAGAGACCCAGTACTTC. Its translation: CASSEGTRPETQYF.

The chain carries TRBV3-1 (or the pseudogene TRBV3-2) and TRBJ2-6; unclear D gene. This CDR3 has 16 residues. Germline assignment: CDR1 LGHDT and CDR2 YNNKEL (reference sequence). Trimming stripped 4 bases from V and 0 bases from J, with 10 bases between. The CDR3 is CASSPRRSSGANVLTF. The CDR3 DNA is TGTGCCAGCAGCCCGAGACGGAGCTCTGGGGCCAACGTCCTGACTTTC.

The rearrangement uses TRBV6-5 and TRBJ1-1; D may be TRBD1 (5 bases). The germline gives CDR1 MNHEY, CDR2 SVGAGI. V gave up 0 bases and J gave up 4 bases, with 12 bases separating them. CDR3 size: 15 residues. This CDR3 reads CASSYSQGSTTEAFF. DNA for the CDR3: TGTGCCAGCAGTTACTCTCAGGGCAGCACCACTGAAGCTTTCTTT.